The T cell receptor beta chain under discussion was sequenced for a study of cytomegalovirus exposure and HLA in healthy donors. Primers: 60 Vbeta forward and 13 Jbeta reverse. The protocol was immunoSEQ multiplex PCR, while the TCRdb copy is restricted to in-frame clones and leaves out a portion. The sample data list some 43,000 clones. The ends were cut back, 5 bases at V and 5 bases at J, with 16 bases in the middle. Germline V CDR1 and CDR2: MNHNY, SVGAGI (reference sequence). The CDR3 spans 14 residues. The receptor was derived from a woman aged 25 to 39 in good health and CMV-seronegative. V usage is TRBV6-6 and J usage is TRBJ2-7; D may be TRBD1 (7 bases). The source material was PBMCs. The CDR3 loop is CASSLGGGGNEQYF. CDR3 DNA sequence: TGTGCCAGCAGTCTGGGTGGAGGGGGCAACGAGCAGTACTTC.